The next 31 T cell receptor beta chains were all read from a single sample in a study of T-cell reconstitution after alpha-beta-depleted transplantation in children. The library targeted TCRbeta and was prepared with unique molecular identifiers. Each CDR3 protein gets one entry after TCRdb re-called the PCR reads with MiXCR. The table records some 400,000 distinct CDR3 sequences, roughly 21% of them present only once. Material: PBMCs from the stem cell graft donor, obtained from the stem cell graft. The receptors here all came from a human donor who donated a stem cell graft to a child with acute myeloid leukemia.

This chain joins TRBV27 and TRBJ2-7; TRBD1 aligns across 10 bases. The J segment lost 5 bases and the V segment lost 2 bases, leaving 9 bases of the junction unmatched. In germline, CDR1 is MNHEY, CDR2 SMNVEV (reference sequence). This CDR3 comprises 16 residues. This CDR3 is CASSLRSGQGVNEQYF. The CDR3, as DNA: TGTGCCAGCAGTTTACGCTCTGGACAGGGGGTCAACGAGCAGTACTTC.

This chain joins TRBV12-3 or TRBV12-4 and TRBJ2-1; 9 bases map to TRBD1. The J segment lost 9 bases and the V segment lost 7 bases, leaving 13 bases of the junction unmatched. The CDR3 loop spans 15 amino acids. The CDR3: CASNRPGTGKFEQFF. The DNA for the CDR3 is TGTGCCAGCAATCGGCCCGGGACAGGGAAATTTGAGCAGTTCTTC.

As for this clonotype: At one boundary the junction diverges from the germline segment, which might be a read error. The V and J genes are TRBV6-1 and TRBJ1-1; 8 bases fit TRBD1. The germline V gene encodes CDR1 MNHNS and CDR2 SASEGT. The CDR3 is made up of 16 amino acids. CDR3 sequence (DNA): TGTGCCAGCAGCGAAGGACAGGGCTTTATGAACACTGAAGCTTTCTTT. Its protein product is CASSEGQGFMNTEAFF.

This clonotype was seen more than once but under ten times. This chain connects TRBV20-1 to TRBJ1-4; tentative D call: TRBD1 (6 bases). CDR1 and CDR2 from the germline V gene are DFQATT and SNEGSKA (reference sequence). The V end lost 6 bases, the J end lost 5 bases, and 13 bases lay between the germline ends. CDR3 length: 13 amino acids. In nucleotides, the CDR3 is TGCAGTGCCCAGGCAGGGGTAAATGAAAAACTGTTTTTT. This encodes CSAQAGVNEKLFF.

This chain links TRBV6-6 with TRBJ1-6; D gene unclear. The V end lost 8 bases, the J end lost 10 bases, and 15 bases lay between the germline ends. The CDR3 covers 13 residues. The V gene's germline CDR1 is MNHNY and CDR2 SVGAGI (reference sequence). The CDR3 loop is CASGRDNSSPLHF. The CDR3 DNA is TGTGCCAGCGGACGGGATAATAGCTCACCCCTCCACTTT.

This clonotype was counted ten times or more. The CDR3 region is CASSLGLAGPYYEQYF. The CDR3 DNA follows: TGCGCCAGCAGCTTGGGACTAGCGGGACCTTATTACGAGCAGTACTTC. This rearrangement joins TRBV5-1 to TRBJ2-7, with 11 bases fitting TRBD2. The V segment lost 0 bases and the J segment 4 bases; nucleotides outside the gene matches: 6. CDR3 length: 16 residues. Germline CDR1 SGHRS, CDR2 YFSETQ.

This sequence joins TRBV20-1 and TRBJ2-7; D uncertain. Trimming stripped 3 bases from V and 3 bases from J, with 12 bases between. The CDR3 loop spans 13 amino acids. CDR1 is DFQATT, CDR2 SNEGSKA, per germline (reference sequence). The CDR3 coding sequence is TGCAGTGCTAGGAAAGGTATTTTCTACGAGCAGTACTTC. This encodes CSARKGIFYEQYF.

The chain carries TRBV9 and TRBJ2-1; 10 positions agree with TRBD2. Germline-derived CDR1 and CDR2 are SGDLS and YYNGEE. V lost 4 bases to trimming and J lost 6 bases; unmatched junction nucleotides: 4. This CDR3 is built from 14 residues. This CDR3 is CASSLAGEFNEQFF. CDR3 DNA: TGTGCCAGCAGCCTAGCGGGAGAGTTCAATGAGCAGTTCTTC.

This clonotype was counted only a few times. CDR3 nucleotide sequence: TGTGCCAGTACCTCGCAGGGGTACACAGATACGCAGTATTTT. It encodes CASTSQGYTDTQYF. The chain has TRBV19 and TRBJ2-3; a weak D match, TRBD1 (6 bases). Per germline, CDR1 LNHDA and CDR2 SQIVND (reference sequence). The length of the CDR3 is 14 residues. Trimming took off 7 bases at V and 2 bases at J, with 13 bases between the two ends.

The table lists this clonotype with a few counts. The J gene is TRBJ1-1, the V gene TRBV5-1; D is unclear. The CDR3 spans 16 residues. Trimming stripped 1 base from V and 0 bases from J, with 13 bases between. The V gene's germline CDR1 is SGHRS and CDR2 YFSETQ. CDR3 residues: CASSLQGPGLNTEAFF. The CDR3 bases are TGCGCCAGCAGCTTGCAAGGGCCGGGGTTGAACACTGAAGCTTTCTTT.

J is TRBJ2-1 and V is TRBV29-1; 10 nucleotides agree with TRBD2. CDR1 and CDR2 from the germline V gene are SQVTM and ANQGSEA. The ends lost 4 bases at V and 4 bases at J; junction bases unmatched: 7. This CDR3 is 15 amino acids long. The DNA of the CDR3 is TGCAGCGTTGTGAGCGGGAGGGCGACTTACAATGAGCAGTTCTTC. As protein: CSVVSGRATYNEQFF.

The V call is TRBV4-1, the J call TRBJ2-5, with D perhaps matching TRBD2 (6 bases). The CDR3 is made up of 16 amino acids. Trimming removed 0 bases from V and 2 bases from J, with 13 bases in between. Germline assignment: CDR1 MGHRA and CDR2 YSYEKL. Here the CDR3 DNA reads TGCGCCAGCAGCCAAGATCCAACGGGGGTACAAGAGACCCAGTACTTC. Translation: CASSQDPTGVQETQYF.

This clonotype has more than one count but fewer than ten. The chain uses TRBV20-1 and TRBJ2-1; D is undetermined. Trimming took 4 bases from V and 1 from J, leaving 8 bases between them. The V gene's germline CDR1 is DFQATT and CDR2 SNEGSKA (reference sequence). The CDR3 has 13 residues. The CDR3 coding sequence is TGCAGTGCTATAGGGATTTCCTACAATGAGCAGTTCTTC. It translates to CSAIGISYNEQFF.

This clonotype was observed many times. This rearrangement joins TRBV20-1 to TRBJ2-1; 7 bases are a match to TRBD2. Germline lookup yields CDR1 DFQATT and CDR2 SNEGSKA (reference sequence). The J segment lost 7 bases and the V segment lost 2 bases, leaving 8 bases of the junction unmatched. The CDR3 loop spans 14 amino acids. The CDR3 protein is CSARRLAGLNEQFF. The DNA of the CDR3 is TGCAGTGCTAGAAGACTAGCCGGACTGAATGAGCAGTTCTTC.

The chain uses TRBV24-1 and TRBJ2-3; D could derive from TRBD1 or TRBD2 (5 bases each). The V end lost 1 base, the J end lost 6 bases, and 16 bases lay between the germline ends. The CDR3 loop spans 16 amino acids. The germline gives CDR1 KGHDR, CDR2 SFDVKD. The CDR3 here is CATSDFGRKGTDTQYF. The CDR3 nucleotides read TGTGCCACCAGTGATTTTGGAAGGAAAGGGACGGATACGCAGTATTTT.

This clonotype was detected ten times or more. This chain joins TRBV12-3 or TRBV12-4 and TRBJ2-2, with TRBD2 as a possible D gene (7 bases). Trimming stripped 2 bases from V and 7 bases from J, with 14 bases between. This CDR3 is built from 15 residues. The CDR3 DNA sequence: TGTGCCAGCAGTTTAAGGCGGGGGCAAGGCGGGGAGCTGTTTTTT. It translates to CASSLRRGQGGELFF.

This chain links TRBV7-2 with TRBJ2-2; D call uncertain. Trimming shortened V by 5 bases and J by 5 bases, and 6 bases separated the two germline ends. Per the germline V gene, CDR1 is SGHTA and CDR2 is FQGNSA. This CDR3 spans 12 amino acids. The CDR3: CASSTQTGELFF. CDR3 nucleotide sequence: TGTGCCAGCAGCACTCAAACCGGGGAGCTGTTTTTT. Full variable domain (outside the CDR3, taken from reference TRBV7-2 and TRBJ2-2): GAGVSQSPSNKVTEKGKDVELRCDPISGHTALYWYRQSLGQGLEFLIYFQGNSAPDKSGLPSDRFSAERTGGSVSTLTIQRTQQEDSAVYLCASSTQTGELFFGEGSRLTVL.

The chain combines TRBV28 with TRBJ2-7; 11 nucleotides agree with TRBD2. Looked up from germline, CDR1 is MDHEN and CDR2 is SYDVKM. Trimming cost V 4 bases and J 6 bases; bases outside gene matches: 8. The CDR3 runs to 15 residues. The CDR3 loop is CASSSSGGRALEQYF. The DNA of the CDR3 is TGTGCCAGCAGTTCTAGCGGGGGGAGAGCTCTCGAGCAGTACTTC.

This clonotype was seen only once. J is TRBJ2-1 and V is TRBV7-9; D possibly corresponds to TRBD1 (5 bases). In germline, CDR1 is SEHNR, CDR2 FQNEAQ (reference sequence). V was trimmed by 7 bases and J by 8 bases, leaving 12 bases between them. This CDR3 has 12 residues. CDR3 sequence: CASKRGTDEQFF. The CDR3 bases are TGTGCCAGCAAAAGGGGCACCGATGAGCAGTTCTTC.

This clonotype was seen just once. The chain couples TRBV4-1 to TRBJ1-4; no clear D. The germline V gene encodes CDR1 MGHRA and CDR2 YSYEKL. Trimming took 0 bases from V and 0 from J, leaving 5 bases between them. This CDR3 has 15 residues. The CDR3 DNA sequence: TGCGCCAGCAGCCAAGAGACTGCAACTAATGAAAAACTGTTTTTT. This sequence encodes CASSQETATNEKLFF.

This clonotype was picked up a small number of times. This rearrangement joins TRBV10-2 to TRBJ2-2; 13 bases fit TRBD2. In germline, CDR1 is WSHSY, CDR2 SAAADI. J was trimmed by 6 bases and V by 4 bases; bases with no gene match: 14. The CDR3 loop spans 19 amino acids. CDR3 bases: TGCGCCAGCAGTGGCCCTACACTAGCGGGAGGGCCCTTGGCCGGGGAGCTGTTTTTT. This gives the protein CASSGPTLAGGPLAGELFF.

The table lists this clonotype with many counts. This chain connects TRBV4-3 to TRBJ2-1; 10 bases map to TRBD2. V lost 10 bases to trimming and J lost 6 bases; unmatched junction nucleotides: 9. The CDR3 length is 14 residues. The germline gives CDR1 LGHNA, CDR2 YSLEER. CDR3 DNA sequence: TGCGCCACAGCAAGGGGACTAGCGTCCAATGAGCAGTTCTTC. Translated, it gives CATARGLASNEQFF.

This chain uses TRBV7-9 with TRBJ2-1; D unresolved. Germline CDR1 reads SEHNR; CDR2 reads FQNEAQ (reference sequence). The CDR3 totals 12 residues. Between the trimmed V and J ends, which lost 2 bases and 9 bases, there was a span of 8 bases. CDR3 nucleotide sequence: TGTGCCAGCAGCTTAATTGGGATTGAGCAGTTCTTC. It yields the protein CASSLIGIEQFF.

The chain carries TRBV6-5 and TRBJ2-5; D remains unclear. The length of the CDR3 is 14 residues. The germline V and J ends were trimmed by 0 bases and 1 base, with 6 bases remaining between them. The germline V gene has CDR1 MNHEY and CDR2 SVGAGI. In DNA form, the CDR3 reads TGTGCCAGCAGTTACTCCTTAGTCCAAGAGACCCAGTACTTC. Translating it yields CASSYSLVQETQYF.

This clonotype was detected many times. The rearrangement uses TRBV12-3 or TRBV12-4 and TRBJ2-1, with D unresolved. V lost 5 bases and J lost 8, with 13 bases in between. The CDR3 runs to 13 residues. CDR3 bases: TGTGCCAGCAGTCCCGGATGGGCAGATGAGCAGTTCTTC. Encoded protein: CASSPGWADEQFF.

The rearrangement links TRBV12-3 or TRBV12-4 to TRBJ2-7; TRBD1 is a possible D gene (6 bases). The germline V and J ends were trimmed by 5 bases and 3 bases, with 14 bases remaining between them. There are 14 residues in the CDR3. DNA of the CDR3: TGTGCCAGCAGTCCCCGGACAGTCAACTACGAGCAGTACTTC. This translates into CASSPRTVNYEQYF.

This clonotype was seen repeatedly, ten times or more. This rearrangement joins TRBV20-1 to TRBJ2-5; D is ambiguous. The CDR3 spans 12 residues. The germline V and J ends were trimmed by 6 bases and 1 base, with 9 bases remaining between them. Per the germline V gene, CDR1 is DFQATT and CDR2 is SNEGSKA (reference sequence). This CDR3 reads CSAEDSQETQYF. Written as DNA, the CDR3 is TGCAGTGCCGAAGACTCCCAAGAGACCCAGTACTTC.

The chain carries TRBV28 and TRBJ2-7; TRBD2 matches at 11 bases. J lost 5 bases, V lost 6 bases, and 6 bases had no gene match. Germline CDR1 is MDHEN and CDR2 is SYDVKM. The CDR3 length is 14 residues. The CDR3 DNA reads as TGTGCCAGCAGGGTGGGACTAGCGGTTAACGAGCAGTACTTC. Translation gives CASRVGLAVNEQYF. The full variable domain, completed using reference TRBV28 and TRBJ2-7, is DVKVTQSSRYLVKRTGEKVFLECVQDMDHENMFWYRQDPGLGLRLIYFSYDVKMKEKGDIPEGYSVSREKKERFSLILESASTNQTSMYLCASRVGLAVNEQYFGPGTRLTVT.

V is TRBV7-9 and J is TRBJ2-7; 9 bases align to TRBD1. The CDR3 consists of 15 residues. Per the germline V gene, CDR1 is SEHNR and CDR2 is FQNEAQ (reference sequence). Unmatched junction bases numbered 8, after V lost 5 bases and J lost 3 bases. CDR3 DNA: TGTGCCAGCAGCAAACAGGGGGCCGACGACTACGAGCAGTACTTC. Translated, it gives CASSKQGADDYEQYF.

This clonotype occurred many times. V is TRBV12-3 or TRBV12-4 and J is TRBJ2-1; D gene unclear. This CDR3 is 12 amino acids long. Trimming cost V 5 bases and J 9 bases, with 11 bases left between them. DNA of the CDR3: TGTGCCAGCAGTCCCAACAAGGGTGAGCAGTTCTTC. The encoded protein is CASSPNKGEQFF.

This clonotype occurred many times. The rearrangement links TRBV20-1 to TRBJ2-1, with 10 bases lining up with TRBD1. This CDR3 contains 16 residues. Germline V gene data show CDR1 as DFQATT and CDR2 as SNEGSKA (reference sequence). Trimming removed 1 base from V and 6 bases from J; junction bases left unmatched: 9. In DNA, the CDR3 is TGCAGTGCTAGAGTGAGGGACAGGGGTTTTATCAATGAGCAGTTCTTC. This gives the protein CSARVRDRGFINEQFF.